One sample yielded the 18 T cell receptor beta chains listed below, sequenced in a study of breast tumors, draining lymph nodes, adjacent tissues. Samples came from axillary lymph nodes draining the breast cancer. TCRdb re-derived calls from the multiplex PCR reads in MiXCR, one entry per CDR3 protein. The table shows about 270,000 distinct CDR3 sequences, with 30% occurring only once. The sequenced material came from axillary lymph node tissue. These receptors all come from a female donor with breast cancer. Some clones in this sample may be carry-over from other donors' samples.

Many counts were recorded for this clonotype. This chain connects TRBV5-5 to TRBJ1-5; D is unclear. The V end lost 4 bases, the J end lost 5 bases, and 10 bases lay between the germline ends. This CDR3 spans 13 amino acids. The germline CDR1 and CDR2 sequences are SGHKS and YYEKEE (reference sequence). In nucleotides, the CDR3 is TGTGCCAGCAGCCCAGGTGCTGATCAGCCCCAGCATTTT. Protein: CASSPGADQPQHF.

This clonotype was observed many times. V is TRBV11-3 and J is TRBJ2-2, with unresolved D. V shed 5 bases and J shed 8 bases, with 9 bases lying between them. The CDR3 is 12 residues long. Germline CDR1 SGHNT, CDR2 YENEEA. The CDR3 is CASSHVLGELFF. The CDR3 bases are TGTGCCAGCAGCCACGTTTTGGGGGAGCTGTTTTTT.

The table lists this clonotype with many counts. The rearrangement uses TRBV6-5 and TRBJ2-7; 8 bases map to TRBD1. V lost 6 bases to trimming and J lost 4 bases; unmatched junction nucleotides: 2. CDR1 is MNHEY, CDR2 SVGAGI, per germline. The CDR3 spans 12 residues. CDR3 nucleotides: TGTGCCAGCAGCCAGGGGGCGTACGAGCAGTACTTC. Its translation: CASSQGAYEQYF.

This chain links TRBV5-5 with TRBJ2-5; D ambiguous. V lost 4 bases, J lost 4 bases, and 20 bases lay in between. CDR1 SGHKS and CDR2 YYEKEE come from the germline V gene (reference sequence). This CDR3 region has 16 residues. The CDR3 nucleotides read TGTGCCAGCAGCATGTCCCCTTCCTCCGGTCGAGAGACCCAGTACTTC. This encodes CASSMSPSSGRETQYF. Together with reference TRBV5-5 and TRBJ2-5, the CDR3 gives the full variable domain: DAGVTQSPTHLIKTRGQQVTLRCSPISGHKSVSWYQQVLGQGPQFIFQYYEKEERGRGNFPDRFSARQFPNYSSELNVNALLLGDSALYLCASSMSPSSGRETQYFGPGTRLLVL.

This clonotype was seen a few times. A single base separates this from a much larger clone, so it may be a read error. This rearrangement joins TRBV9 to TRBJ2-1, with D maybe TRBD1 (6 bases). CDR3 length: 16 amino acids. Germline CDR1 is SGDLS and CDR2 is YYNGEE. V was clipped by 4 bases and J by 9 bases, with 23 bases between them. The CDR3 bases are TGTGCCAGCAGCTCAGGGGCCCTCCCTAGGATGGGTGAGCAGTTCTTC. Translation gives CASSSGALPRMGEQFF. Drawing the rest from reference TRBV9 and TRBJ2-1, the complete variable domain is DSGVTQTPKHLITATGQRVTLRCSPRSGDLSVYWYQQSLDQGLQFLIQYYNGEERAKGNILERFSAQQFPDLHSELNLSSLELGDSALYFCASSSGALPRMGEQFFGPGTRLTVL.

At least ten counts were recorded for this clonotype. The genes are TRBV10-3 and TRBJ2-5; D unresolved. The CDR3 spans 12 residues. Trimming cost V 4 bases and J 5 bases, with 8 bases left between them. CDR1 and CDR2 (germline): ENHRY, SYGVKD. This CDR3 reads CAISANGETQYF. CDR3 coding DNA: TGTGCCATCAGTGCGAATGGGGAGACCCAGTACTTC.

This clonotype was counted ten times or more. A much bigger clone sits one base away, suggesting this may be a read error. The chain uses TRBV15 and TRBJ1-4; TRBD1 agrees at 9 bases. This CDR3 has 14 residues. Per germline, CDR1 LNHNV and CDR2 YYDKDF (reference sequence). V gave up 6 bases and J gave up 8 bases; unmatched junction bases: 7. CDR3 sequence: CATSRDREYEKLFF. The CDR3 nucleotides read TGTGCCACCAGTAGGGACAGGGAGTACGAAAAACTGTTTTTT.

This clonotype was recorded many times. This chain joins TRBV7-8 and TRBJ2-7; D might be TRBD2 (5 bases). Germline V gene lookup returns CDR1 SGHVS and CDR2 FQNEAQ. Trimming left V 5 bases short and J 7 bases short, with 12 bases between. The length of the CDR3 is 12 residues. The CDR3 nucleotides are TGTGCCAGCAGCACAGCGCCGGGGGAGCAGTACTTC. This gives the protein CASSTAPGEQYF.

The CDR3 spells CSASQGSDTEAFF. As DNA, the CDR3 is TGCAGTGCTTCTCAGGGGAGTGACACTGAAGCTTTCTTT. V gene TRBV20-1 combines with J gene TRBJ1-1; the D gene is possibly TRBD1 (6 bases). The CDR3 is 13 residues long. Germline-derived CDR1 and CDR2 are DFQATT and SNEGSKA (reference sequence). Trimming removed 5 bases at V and 3 bases at J, with 13 bases between.

Only a few counts were recorded for this clonotype. A clone one base away is much larger, so this may be a read error. Without the conserved terminal phenylalanine or tryptophan, this CDR3 likely stems from a read error. The CDR3 nucleotides are TGTGCCACGCGAGGACTCGGGGCTAGCGGGAGTAATGAGCAGTTCTCC. Protein sequence: CATRGLGASGSNEQFS. The rearrangement joins TRBV19 to TRBJ2-1; 10 bases line up with TRBD2. J lost 7 bases, V lost 10 bases, and 16 bases had no gene match. The germline CDR1 and CDR2 sequences are LNHDA and SQIVND (reference sequence). The length of the CDR3 is 16 residues.

The chain combines TRBV29-1 with TRBJ2-1, with 9 positions matching TRBD1. The germline V gene has CDR1 SQVTM and CDR2 ANQGSEA. The V gene end was trimmed by 7 bases and the J gene end by 0 bases; junction bases not matched to a gene: 13. This CDR3 comprises 17 residues. The CDR3 DNA is TGCAGCGCCCTTATTGTCGCGGGACAGGGCTCCTACAATGAGCAGTTCTTC. Encoded protein: CSALIVAGQGSYNEQFF.

In the case of this clonotype: A junction end diverges from the germline sequence, so it may reflect a read error. The rearrangement joins TRBV20-1 to TRBJ2-5; TRBD2 matches at 9 bases. Germline lookup yields CDR1 DFQATT and CDR2 SNEGSKA (reference sequence). The CDR3 sequence is 15 residues long. The CDR3 is CSAGGRGTSRGAQHF. CDR3 DNA sequence: TGCAGTGCGGGAGGCCGCGGGACTAGCAGAGGGGCCCAGCACTTC.

This clonotype was seen just once. One end of the junction does not line up with germline, which may come from a read error. J is TRBJ2-7 and V is TRBV19; D remains unclear. Germline values: CDR1 LNHDA, CDR2 SQIVND (reference sequence). This CDR3 has 11 residues. CDR3 nucleotides: TGTACCAGTAGTATTGGCTACGAGCAGTACTTC. Encoded protein: CTSSIGYEQYF.

This clonotype was counted ten times or more. The chain uses TRBV20-1 and TRBJ2-1, with 9 nucleotides matching TRBD2. The CDR3 totals 16 residues. CDR1 DFQATT and CDR2 SNEGSKA come from the germline V gene (reference sequence). The V gene end was trimmed by 3 bases and the J gene end by 6 bases; junction bases not matched to a gene: 12. The CDR3 protein is CSARPLAGHPANEQFF. CDR3 nucleotide sequence: TGCAGTGCTAGGCCTCTAGCGGGACACCCCGCCAATGAGCAGTTCTTC.

This clonotype was seen repeatedly, ten times or more. The gene calls are TRBV5-1 and TRBJ2-1; D is unresolved. CDR3 length equals 12 residues. Trimming removed 2 bases from V and 5 bases from J, with 5 bases in between. Germline V lookup: CDR1 SGHRS, CDR2 YFSETQ. The CDR3 spells CASSLVNNEQFF. CDR3 nucleotide sequence: TGCGCCAGCAGCTTAGTAAACAATGAGCAGTTCTTC.

This clonotype was detected many times. CDR3 region: CASRRGTSGRGNEQFF. The CDR3 region has the DNA TGTGCCAGCAGACGTGGGACTAGCGGGAGGGGAAATGAGCAGTTCTTC. This sequence joins TRBV12-3 or TRBV12-4 and TRBJ2-1; TRBD2 aligns across 16 bases. The length of the CDR3 is 16 residues. V trimming: 6 bases; J trimming: 7 bases; junction bases outside the gene matches: 6.

This clonotype has at least ten counts. The chain is built from TRBV7-8 and TRBJ1-5; D ambiguous. Deletions cut 4 bases from V and 3 bases from J, with 7 bases between. The CDR3 sequence is 13 residues long. Per the germline V gene, CDR1 is SGHVS and CDR2 is FQNEAQ. In DNA form, the CDR3 reads TGTGCCAGCAGCTCAAGCCCCAATCAGCCCCAGCATTTT. Protein: CASSSSPNQPQHF.

The sample holds many counts of this clonotype. V gene TRBV20-1 combines with J gene TRBJ1-4; D remains ambiguous. The V gene's germline CDR1 is DFQATT and CDR2 SNEGSKA (reference sequence). The CDR3 length is 14 residues. Trimming cost V 0 bases and J 7 bases, with 12 bases left between them. The CDR3 DNA sequence: TGCAGTGCTAGAGATCGAGGGTCAACTGAAAAACTGTTTTTT. As protein: CSARDRGSTEKLFF.